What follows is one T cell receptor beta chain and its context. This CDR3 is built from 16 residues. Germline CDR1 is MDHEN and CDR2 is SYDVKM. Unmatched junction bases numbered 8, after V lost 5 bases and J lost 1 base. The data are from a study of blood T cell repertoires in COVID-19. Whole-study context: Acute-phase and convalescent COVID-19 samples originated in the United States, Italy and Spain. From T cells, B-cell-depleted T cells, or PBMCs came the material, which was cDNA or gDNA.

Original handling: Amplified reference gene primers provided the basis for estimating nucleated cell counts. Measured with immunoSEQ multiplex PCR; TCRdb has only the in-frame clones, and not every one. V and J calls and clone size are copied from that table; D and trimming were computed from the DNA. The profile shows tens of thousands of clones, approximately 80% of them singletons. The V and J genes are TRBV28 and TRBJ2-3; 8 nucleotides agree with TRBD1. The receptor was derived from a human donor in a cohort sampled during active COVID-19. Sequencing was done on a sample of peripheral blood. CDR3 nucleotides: TGTGCCAGCAGTAGCCACAGGGGGTGGCGCACAGATACGCAGTATTTT. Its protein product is CASSSHRGWRTDTQYF.